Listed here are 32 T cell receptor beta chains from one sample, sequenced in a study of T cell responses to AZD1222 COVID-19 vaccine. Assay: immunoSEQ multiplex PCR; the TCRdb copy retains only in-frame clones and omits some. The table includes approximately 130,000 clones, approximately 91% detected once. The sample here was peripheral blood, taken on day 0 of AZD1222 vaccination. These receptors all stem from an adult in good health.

As DNA, the CDR3 is TGCGCCAGCAGCCAATATATCCTTGGCAGATACGAGCAGTACTTC. It is translated as CASSQYILGRYEQYF. This rearrangement joins TRBV4-3 to TRBJ2-7; D unclear. Trimming cost V 2 bases and J 4 bases, with 15 bases left between them. The CDR3 is 15 residues long. CDR1 is LGHNA, CDR2 YSLEER, per germline.

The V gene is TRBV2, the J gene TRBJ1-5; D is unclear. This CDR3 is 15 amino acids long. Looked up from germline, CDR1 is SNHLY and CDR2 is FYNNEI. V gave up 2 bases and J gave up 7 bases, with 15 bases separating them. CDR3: CASSELSGTLQPQHF. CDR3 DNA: TGTGCCAGCAGTGAACTTTCAGGAACCCTCCAGCCCCAGCATTTT.

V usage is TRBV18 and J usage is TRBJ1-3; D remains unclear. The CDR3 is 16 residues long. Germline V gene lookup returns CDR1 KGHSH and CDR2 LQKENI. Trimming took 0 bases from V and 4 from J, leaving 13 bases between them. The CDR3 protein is CASSPPGLLEGNTIYF. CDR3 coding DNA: TGTGCCAGCTCACCACCGGGTCTACTCGAGGGAAACACCATATATTTT.

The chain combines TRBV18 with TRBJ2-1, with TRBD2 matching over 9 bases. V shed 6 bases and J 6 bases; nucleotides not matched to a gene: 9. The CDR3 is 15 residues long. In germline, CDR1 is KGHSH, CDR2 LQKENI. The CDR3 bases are TGTGCCAGCTCCCCTCTAGCGGGAAATATCAATGAGCAGTTCTTC. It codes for CASSPLAGNINEQFF.

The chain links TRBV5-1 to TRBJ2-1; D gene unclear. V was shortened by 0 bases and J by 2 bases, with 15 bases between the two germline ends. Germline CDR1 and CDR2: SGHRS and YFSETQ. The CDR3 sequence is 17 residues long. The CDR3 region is CASSLVNANSAYNEQFF. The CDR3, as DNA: TGCGCCAGCAGCTTGGTTAATGCGAATTCGGCCTACAATGAGCAGTTCTTC.

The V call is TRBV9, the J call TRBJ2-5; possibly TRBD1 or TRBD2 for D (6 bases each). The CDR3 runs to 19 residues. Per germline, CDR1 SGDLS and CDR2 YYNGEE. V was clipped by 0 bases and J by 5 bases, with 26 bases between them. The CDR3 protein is CASSVDGGGPTITEETQYF. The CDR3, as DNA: TGTGCCAGCAGCGTAGATGGAGGGGGGCCTACAATTACCGAGGAGACCCAGTACTTC.

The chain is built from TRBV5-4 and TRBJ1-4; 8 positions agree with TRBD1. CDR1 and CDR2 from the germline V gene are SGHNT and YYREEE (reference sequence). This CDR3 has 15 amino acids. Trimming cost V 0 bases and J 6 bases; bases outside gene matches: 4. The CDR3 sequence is CASSLAGGAYEKLFF. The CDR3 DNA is TGTGCCAGCAGCTTGGCAGGGGGCGCCTATGAAAAACTGTTTTTT.

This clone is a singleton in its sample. The CDR3: CASSRWGGEGGYTF. The CDR3 coding sequence is TGCGCCAGCAGCCGGTGGGGAGGGGAGGGTGGCTACACCTTC. The chain has TRBV4-3 and TRBJ1-2; D perhaps matches TRBD1 (5 bases). V was clipped by 4 bases and J by 7 bases, with 16 bases between them. The CDR3 runs 14 residues. Per germline, CDR1 LGHNA and CDR2 YSLEER.

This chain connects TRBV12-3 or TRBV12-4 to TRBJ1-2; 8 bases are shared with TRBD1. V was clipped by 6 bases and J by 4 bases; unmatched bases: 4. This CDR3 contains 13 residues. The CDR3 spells CASRRDRRYGYTF. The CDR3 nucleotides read TGTGCCAGCAGAAGGGACAGGCGCTATGGCTACACCTTC.

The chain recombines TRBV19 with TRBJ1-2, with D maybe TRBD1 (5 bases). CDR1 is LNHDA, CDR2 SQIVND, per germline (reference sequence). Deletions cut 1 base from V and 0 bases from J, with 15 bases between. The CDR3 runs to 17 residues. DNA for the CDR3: TGTGCCAGTAGTATAGGATCGGGCAGGGACCCTAACTATGGCTACACCTTC. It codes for CASSIGSGRDPNYGYTF.

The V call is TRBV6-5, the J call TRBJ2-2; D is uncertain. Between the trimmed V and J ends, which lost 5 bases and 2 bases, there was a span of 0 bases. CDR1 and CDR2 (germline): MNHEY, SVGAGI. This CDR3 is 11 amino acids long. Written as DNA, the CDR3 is TGTGCCAGCAGTAACACCGGGGAGCTGTTTTTT. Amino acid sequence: CASSNTGELFF.

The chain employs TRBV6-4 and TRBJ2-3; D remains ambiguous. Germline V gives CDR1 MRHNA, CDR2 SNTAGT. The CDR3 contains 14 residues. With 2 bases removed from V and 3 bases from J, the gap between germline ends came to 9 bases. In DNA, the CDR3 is TGTGCCAGCAGTGACCAGGCAGAGACAGATACGCAGTATTTT. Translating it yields CASSDQAETDTQYF.

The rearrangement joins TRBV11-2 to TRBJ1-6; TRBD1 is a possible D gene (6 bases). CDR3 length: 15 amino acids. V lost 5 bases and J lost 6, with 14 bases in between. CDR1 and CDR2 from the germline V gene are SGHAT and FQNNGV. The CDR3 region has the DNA TGTGCCAGCAGCCCGTGGACAGAAACTAATTCACCCCTCCACTTT. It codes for CASSPWTETNSPLHF.

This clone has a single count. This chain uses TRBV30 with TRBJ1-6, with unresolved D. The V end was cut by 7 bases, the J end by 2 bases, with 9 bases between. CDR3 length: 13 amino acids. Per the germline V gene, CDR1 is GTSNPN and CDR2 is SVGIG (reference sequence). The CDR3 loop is CALSRAYNSPLHF. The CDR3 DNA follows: TGTGCCTTGTCAAGGGCCTATAATTCACCCCTCCACTTT. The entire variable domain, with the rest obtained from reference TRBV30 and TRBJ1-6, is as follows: SQTIHQWPATLVQPVGSPLSLECTVEGTSNPNLYWYRQAAGRGLQLLFYSVGIGQISSEVPQNLSASRPQDRQFILSSKKLLLSDSGFYLCALSRAYNSPLHFGNGTRLTVT.

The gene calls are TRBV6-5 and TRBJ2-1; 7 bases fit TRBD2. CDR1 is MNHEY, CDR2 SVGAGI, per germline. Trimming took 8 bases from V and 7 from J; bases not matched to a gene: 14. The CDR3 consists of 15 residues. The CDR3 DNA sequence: TGTGCCAGCGGGAGACTAGCCAACCCCCCTAATGAGCAGTTCTTC. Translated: CASGRLANPPNEQFF.

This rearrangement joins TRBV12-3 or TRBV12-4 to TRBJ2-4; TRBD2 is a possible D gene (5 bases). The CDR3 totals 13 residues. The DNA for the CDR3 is TGTGCGCCTCTGGGAGTAGCCAAAAACATTCAGTACTTC. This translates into CAPLGVAKNIQYF.

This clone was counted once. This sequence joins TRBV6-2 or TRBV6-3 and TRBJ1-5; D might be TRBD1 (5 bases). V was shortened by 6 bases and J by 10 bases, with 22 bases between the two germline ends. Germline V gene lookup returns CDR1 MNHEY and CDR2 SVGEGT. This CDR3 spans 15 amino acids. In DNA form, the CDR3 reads TGTGCCAGCAGCGGCCGCGGGGGACCCGGAAGTCCCCAGCATTTT. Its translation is CASSGRGGPGSPQHF.

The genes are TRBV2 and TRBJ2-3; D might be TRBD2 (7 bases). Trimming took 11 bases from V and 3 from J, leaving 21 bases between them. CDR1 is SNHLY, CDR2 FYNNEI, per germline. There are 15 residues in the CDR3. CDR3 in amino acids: CARGGGDGTTDTQYF. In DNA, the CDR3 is TGTGCCCGCGGAGGGGGGGACGGAACAACAGATACGCAGTATTTT.

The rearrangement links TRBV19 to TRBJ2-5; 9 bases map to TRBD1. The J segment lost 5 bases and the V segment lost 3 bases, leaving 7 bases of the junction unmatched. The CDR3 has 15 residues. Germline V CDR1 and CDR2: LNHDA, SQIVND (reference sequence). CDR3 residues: CASSIQDRGTETQYF. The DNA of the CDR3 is TGTGCCAGTAGTATCCAGGACAGGGGCACGGAGACCCAGTACTTC.

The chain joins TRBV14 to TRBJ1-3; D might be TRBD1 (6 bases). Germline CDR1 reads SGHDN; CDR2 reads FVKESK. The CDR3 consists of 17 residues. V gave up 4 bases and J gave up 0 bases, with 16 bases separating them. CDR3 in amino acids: CASSRIRDTFSGNTIYF. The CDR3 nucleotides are TGTGCCAGCAGCCGGATCCGGGACACATTCTCTGGAAACACCATATATTTT.

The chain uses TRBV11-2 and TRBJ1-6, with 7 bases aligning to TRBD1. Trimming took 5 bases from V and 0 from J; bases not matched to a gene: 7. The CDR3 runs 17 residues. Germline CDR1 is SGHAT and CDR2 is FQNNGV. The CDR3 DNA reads TGTGCCAGCAGCGCATTGGGACAGAGCTCCTATAATTCACCCCTCCACTTT. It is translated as CASSALGQSSYNSPLHF.

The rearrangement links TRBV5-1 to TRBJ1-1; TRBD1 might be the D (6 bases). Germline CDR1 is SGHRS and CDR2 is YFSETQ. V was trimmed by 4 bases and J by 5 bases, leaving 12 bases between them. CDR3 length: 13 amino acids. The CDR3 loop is CASSANRETEAFF. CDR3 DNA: TGCGCCAGCAGCGCAAACAGGGAAACTGAAGCTTTCTTT.

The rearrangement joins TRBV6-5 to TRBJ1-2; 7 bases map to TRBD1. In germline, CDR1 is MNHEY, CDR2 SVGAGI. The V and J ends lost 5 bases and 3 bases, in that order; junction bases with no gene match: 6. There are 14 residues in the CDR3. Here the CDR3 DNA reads TGTGCCAGCAGTCCGTCCGGACAGGACTATGGCTACACCTTC. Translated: CASSPSGQDYGYTF.

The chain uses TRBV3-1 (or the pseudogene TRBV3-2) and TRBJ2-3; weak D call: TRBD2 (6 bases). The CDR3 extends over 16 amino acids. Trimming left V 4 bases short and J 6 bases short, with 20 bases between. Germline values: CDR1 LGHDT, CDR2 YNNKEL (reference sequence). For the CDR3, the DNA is TGTGCCAGCAGCCGACTCACTAGCCGGGCAGGGGATACGCAGTATTTT. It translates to CASSRLTSRAGDTQYF.

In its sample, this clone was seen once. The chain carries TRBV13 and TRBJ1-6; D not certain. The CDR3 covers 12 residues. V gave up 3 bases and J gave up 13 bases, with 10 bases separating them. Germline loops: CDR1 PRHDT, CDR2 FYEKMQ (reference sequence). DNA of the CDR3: TGTGCCAGCAGCTTTAATCTCGGGCCCCTCCACTTT. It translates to CASSFNLGPLHF. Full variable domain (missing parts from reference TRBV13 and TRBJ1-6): AAGVIQSPRHLIKEKRETATLKCYPIPRHDTVYWYQQGPGQDPQFLISFYEKMQSDKGSIPDRFSAQQFSDYHSELNMSSLELGDSALYFCASSFNLGPLHFGNGTRLTVT.

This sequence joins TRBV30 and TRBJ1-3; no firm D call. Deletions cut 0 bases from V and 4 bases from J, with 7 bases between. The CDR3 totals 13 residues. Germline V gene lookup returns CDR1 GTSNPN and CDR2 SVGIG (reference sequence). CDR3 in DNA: TGTGCCTGGAGTGTCGACGGCGGAAACACCATATATTTT. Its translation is CAWSVDGGNTIYF.

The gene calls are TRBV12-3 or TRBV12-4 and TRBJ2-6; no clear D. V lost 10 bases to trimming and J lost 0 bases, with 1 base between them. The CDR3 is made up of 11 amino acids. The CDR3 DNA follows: TGTGCCACCTCTGGGGCCAACGTCCTGACTTTC. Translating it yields CATSGANVLTF.

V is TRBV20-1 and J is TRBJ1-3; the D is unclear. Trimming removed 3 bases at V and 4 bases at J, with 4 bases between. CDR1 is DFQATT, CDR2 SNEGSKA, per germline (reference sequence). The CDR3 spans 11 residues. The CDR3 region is CSASLGNTIYF. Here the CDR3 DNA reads TGCAGTGCTAGTCTGGGAAACACCATATATTTT.

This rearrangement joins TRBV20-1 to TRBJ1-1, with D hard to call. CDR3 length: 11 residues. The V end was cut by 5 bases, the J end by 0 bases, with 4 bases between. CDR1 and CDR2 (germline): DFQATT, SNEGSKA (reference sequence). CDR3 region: CSAYLNTEAFF. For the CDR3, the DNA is TGCAGTGCTTACCTGAACACTGAAGCTTTCTTT.

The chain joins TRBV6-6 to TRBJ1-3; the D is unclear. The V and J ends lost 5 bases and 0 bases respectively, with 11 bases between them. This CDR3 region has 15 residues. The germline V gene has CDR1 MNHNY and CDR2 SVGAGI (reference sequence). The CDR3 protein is CASSPSRDSGNTIYF. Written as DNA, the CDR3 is TGTGCCAGCAGTCCCTCCCGGGACTCTGGAAACACCATATATTTT.

The CDR3: CASSDPLGGKNIQYF. In DNA, the CDR3 is TGTGCCAGCAGTGACCCCCTAGGGGGCAAAAACATTCAGTACTTC. The gene calls are TRBV6-2 or TRBV6-3 and TRBJ2-4; D possibly corresponds to TRBD1 (6 bases). The germline V and J ends were trimmed by 5 bases and 3 bases, with 14 bases remaining between them. Germline CDR1 and CDR2: MNHEY and SVGEGT. This CDR3 is built from 15 residues.

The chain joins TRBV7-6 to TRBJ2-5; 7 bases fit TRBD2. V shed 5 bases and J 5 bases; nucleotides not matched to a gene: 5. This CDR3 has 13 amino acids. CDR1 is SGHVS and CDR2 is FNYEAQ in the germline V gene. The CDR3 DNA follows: TGTGCCAGCAGCCCCCTCGGGGGGGAGACCCAGTACTTC. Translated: CASSPLGGETQYF.